This T cell receptor (beta chain) was recovered during a study of blood T cell repertoires in COVID-19. Study background: Samples representing acute and convalescent COVID-19 were sourced from the United States, Italy and Spain.

Germline CDR1 PRHDT, CDR2 FYEKMQ (reference sequence). The V and J ends lost 5 bases and 4 bases respectively, with 11 bases between them. The CDR3 is 13 residues long. Profiling relied on immunoSEQ multiplex PCR, and the TCRdb table lists in-frame clones only, not all of them. The table lists around 300,000 clones, around 80% of them singletons, with under 3% in the top ten. The sequence was collected from a man aged 25 to 40 with active or convalescent COVID-19. The chain recombines TRBV13 with TRBJ1-1; D not certain. Sequences were obtained from peripheral blood. This chain's CDR3 is CASSLKIGTEAFF. The CDR3 DNA follows: TGTGCCAGCAGCCTTAAGATCGGCACTGAAGCTTTCTTT.